This TCR beta chain originates from a study of CD8 T cells in ankylosing spondylitis. Researchers built TCR beta libraries using quantitative 5'-RACE with molecular barcodes. TCRdb passed the 5' RACE reads through MiXCR, listing each CDR3 protein once. The table has 250,000 to 350,000 distinct CDR3 sequences, less than 25% seen once. Study-level points and caveats: Those disease-linked clones were CD8+; they were also relatively rare in peripheral blood. Significant enrichment of disease-linked clones was reportedly seen in matched ankylosing spondylitis synovial fluid.

This clonotype appeared a few times. Its antigen is not known. The CDR3 has 14 residues. Germline V gene data show CDR1 as DFQATT and CDR2 as SNEGSKA (reference sequence). The V end lost 4 bases, the J end lost 1 base, and 11 bases lay between the germline ends. This rearrangement joins TRBV20-1 to TRBJ2-1; D ambiguous. The receptor's source is a female donor with ankylosing spondylitis or in good health (not recorded which). The sample comprised blood, either unsorted or a sorted T cell fraction (not recorded which). The CDR3 spells CSATLVGSYNEQFF. Written as DNA, the CDR3 is TGCAGTGCTACCTTGGTGGGGTCCTACAATGAGCAGTTCTTC.